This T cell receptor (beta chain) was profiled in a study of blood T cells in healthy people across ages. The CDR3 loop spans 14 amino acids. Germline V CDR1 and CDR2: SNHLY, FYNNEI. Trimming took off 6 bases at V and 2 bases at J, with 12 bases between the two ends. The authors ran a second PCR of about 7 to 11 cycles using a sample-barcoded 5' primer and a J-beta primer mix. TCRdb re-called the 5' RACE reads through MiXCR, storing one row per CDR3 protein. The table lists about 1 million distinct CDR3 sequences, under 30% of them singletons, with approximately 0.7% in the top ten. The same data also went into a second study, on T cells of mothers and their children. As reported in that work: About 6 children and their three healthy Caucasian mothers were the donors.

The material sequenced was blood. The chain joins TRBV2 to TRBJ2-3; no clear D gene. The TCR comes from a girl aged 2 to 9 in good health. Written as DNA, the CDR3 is TGTGCCAGCAGGCCACCTCAAGCCACAGATACGCAGTATTTT. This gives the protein CASRPPQATDTQYF.